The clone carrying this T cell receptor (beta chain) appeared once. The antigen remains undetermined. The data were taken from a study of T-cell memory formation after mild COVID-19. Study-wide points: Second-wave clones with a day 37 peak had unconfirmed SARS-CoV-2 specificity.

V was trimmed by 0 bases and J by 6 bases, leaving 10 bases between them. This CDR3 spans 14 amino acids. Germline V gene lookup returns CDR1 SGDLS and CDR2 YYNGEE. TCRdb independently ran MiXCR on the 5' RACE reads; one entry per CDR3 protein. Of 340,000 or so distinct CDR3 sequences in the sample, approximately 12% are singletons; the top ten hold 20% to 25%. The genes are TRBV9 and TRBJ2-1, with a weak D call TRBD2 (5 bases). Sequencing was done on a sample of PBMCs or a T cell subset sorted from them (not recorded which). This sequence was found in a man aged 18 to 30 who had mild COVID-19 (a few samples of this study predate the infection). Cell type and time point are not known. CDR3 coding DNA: TGTGCCAGCAGCGTAGGTGGCGGGCCCAATGAGCAGTTCTTC. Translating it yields CASSVGGGPNEQFF.